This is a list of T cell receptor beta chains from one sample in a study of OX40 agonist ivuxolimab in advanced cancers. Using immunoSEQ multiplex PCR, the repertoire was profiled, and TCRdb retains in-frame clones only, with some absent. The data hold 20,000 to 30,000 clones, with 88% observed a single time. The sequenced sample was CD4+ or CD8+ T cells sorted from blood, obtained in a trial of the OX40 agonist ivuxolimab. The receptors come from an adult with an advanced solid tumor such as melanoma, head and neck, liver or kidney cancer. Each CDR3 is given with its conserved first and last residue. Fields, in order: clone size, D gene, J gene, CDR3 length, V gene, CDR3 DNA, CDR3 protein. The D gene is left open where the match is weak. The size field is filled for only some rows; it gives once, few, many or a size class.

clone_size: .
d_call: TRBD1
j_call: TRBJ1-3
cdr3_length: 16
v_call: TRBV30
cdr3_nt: TGTGCCTGGAGTAAGGACAGGGGGTCCTATGGAAACACCATATATTTT
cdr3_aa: CAWSKDRGSYGNTIYF

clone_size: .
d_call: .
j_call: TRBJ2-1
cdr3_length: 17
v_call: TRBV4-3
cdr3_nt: TGCGCCAGCAGCCAAGATCTGACCGAGAGCTCCTACAATGAGCAGTTCTTC
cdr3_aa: CASSQDLTESSYNEQFF

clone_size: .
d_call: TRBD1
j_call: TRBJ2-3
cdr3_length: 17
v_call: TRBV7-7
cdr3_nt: TGTGCCAGCAGCCAAGCCCCCGGGACAGGGGATTCAGATACGCAGTATTTT
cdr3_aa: CASSQAPGTGDSDTQYF

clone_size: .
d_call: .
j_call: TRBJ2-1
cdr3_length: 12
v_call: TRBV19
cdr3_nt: TGTGCCAGTAGTTACAGGGTTAATGAGCAGTTCTTC
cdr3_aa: CASSYRVNEQFF

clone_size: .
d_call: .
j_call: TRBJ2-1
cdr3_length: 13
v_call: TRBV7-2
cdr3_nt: TGTGCCAGCAGCTTAGGACCCGACAATGAGCAGTTCTTC
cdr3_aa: CASSLGPDNEQFF

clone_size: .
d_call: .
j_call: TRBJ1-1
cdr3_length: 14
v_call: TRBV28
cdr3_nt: TGTGCCAGCAGTTTCAGCGATCTGGTTAAGGGAACTTTCTTT
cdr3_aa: CASSFSDLVKGTFF

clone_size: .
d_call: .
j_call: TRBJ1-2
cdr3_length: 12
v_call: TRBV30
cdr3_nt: TGTGCCTGGAGTACCGCTAACTATGGCTACACCTTC
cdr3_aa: CAWSTANYGYTF

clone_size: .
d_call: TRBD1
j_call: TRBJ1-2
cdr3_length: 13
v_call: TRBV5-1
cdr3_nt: TGCGCCAGCAGCTCGACAGGGGACTATGGCTACACCTTC
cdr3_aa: CASSSTGDYGYTF

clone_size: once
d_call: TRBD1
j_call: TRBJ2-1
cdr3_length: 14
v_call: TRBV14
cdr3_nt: TGTGCCAGCAGCCAAGGGACAGGGTACAGCGAGCAGTTCTTC
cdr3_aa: CASSQGTGYSEQFF

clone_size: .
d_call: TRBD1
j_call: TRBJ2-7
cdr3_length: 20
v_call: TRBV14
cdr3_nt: TGTGCCAGCAGCCAACGGAGGGGACAGGGGTCAGGGGAAAGATCCTACGAGCAGTACTTC
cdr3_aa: CASSQRRGQGSGERSYEQYF

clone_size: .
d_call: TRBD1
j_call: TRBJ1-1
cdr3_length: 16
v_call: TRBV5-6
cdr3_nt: TGTGCCAGCGGCTTGGCCCGACAGGGGTTAAACACTGAAGCTTTCTTT
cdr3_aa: CASGLARQGLNTEAFF

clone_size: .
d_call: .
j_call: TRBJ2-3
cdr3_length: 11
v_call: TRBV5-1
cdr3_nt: TGCGCCAGCAGGGTCACAGATACGCAGTATTTT
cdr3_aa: CASRVTDTQYF

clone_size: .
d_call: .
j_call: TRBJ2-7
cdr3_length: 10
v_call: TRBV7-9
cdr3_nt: TGTGCCAGCACCCCACTCGAGCAGTACTTC
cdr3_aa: CASTPLEQYF

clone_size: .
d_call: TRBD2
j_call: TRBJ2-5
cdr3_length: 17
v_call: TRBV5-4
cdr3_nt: TGTGCCAGCAGCTTGTCTGCTAGCGGGAGGGCCGGGGAGACCCAGTACTTC
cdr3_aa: CASSLSASGRAGETQYF

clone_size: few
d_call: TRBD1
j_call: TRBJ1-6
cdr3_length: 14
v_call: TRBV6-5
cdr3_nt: TGTGCCAGCAGTTCTCAGGGGGCCAATTCACCCCTCCACTTT
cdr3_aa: CASSSQGANSPLHF

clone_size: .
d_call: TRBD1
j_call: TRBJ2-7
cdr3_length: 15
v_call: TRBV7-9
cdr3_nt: TGTGCCAGCAGCTCACGACAGGGGGCGGCCTACGAGCAGTACTTC
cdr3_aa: CASSSRQGAAYEQYF

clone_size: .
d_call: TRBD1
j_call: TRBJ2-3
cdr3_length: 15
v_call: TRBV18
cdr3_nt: TGTGCCAGCTCACCCGAGACAGGGGGGACAGATACGCAGTATTTT
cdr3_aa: CASSPETGGTDTQYF

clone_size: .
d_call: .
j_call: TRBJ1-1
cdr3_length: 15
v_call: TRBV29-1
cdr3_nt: TGCAGCGTTGAAGATTCCGGGACGGTGAACACTGAAGCTTTCTTT
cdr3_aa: CSVEDSGTVNTEAFF

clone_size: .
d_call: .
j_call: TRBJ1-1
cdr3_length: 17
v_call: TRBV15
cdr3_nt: TGTGCCACCAGCAGAGATCGGGGAGGGGAAATGAACACTGAAGCTTTCTTT
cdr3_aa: CATSRDRGGEMNTEAFF

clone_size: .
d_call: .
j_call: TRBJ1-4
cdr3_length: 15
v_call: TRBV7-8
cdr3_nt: TGTGCCAGCAGCCCAAGGTCTCCCGCGGAGGGGAAACTGTTTTTT
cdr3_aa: CASSPRSPAEGKLFF

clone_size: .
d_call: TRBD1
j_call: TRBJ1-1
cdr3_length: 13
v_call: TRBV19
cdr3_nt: TGTGCCACCTCACAGGGGAAGAACACTGAAGCTTTCTTT
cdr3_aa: CATSQGKNTEAFF

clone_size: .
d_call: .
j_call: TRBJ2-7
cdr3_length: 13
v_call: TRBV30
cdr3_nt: TGTGCCTGGAGTGGCGGTTGGGGCCACGAGCAGTACTTC
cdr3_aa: CAWSGGWGHEQYF

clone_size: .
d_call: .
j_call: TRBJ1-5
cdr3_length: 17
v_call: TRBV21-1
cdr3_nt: TGTGCCAGCAGCAAAGAAGGTCAAAAATTTAGCAATCAGCCCCAGCATTTT
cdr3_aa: CASSKEGQKFSNQPQHF

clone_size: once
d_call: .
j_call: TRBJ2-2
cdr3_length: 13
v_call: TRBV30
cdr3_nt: TGTGCCTGGAGTGTACAATTGACCGGGGAGCTGTTTTTT
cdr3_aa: CAWSVQLTGELFF

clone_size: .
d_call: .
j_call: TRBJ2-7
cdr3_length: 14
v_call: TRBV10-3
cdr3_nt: TGTGCCATCAGAGACCCTCGGGGGGCGAACGAGCAGTACTTC
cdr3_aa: CAIRDPRGANEQYF

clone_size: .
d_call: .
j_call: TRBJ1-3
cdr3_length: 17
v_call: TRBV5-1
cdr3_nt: TGCGCCAGCAGCTTGAGTGTGGGGTTAAGCTCTGGAAACACCATATATTTT
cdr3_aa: CASSLSVGLSSGNTIYF

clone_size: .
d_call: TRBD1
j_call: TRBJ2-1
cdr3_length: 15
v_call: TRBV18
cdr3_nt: TGTGCCAGCTCACCCGGGACAGGGGGGGCCCGAGAGCAGTTCTTC
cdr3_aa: CASSPGTGGAREQFF

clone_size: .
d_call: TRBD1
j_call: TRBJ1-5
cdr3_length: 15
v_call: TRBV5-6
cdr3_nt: TGTGCCAGCAGCTTGCTGGACAGGGGGGATCAGCCCCAGCATTTT
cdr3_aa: CASSLLDRGDQPQHF

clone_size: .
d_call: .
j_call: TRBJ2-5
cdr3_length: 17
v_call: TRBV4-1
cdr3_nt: TGCGCCAGCAGCCAAGATTTAGGGTCAGGGTCTCAAGAGACCCAGTACTTC
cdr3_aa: CASSQDLGSGSQETQYF

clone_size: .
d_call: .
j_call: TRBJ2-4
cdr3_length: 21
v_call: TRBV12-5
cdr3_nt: TGTGCTAGTGGTTTGGCGGCAGGCTGGGACGCGAGGGAGATAGCCAAAAACATTCAGTACTTC
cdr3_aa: CASGLAAGWDAREIAKNIQYF

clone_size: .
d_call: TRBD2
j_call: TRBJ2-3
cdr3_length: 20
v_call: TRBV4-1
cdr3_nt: TGCGCCAGCAGCCAAGCCCCACTAGCGGGAGGGCTAATAAGCACAGATACGCAGTATTTT
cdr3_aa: CASSQAPLAGGLISTDTQYF

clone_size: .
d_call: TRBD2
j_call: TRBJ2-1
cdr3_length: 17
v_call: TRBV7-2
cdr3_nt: TGTGCCAGCAGCTTAGCTAGCGGGGGGGCCTCCTACAATGAGCAGTTCTTC
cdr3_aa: CASSLASGGASYNEQFF

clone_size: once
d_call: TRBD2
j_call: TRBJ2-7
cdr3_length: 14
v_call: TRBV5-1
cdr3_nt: TGCGCCAGCAGCTATAGCGGGAGCGGCTACGAGCAGTACTTC
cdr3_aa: CASSYSGSGYEQYF

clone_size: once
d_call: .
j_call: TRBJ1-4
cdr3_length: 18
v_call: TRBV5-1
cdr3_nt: TGCGCCAGCAGCTTGGGTACTGGGACACCCCCAACTAATGAAAAACTGTTTTTT
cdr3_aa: CASSLGTGTPPTNEKLFF

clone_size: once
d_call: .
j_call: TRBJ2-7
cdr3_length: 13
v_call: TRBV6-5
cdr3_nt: TGTGCCAGCAGCGGACAGACCTCCTACGAGCAGTACTTC
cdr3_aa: CASSGQTSYEQYF

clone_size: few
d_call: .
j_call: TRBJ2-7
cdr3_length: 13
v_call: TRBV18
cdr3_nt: TGTGCCAGCTCACCCCCGTCGAGCTACGAGCAGTACTTC
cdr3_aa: CASSPPSSYEQYF

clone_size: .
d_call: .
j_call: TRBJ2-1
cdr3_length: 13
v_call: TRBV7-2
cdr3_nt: TGTGCCAGCAGCTCCCGGACAGCAAATGAGCAGTTCTTC
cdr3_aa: CASSSRTANEQFF

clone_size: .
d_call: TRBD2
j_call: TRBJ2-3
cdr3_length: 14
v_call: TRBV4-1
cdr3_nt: TGCGCCAGCAGTATAGCGGGGGTAACAGATACGCAGTATTTT
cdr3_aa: CASSIAGVTDTQYF

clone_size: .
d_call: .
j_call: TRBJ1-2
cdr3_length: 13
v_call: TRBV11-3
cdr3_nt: TGTGCCAGCAGCCTAGCAGCGACAGTTGGCTACACCTTC
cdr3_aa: CASSLAATVGYTF

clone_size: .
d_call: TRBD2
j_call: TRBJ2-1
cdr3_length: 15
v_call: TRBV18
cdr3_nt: TGTGCCAGCTCACTGATGGTCGGGGGGGACAATGAGCAGTTCTTC
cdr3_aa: CASSLMVGGDNEQFF

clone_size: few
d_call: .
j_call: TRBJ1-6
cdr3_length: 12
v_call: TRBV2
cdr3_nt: TGTGCCAGCAGGTCCCCACTCTCACCCCTCCACTTT
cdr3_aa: CASRSPLSPLHF

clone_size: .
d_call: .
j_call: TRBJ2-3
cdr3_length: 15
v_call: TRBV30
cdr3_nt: TGTGCCTGGAGCTTCGACAGAGAAAGTGCAGATACGCAGTATTTT
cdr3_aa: CAWSFDRESADTQYF

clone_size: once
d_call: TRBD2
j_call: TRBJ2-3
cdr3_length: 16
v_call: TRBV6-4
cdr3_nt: TGTGCCAGCAGTGACTCGAGGAGCGGGGGGCCAGATACGCAGTATTTT
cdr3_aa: CASSDSRSGGPDTQYF

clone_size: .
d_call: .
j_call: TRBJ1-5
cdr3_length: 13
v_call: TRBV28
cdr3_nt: TGTGCCAGCAGTTTCCCTGGGGTTCAGCCCCAGCATTTT
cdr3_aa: CASSFPGVQPQHF

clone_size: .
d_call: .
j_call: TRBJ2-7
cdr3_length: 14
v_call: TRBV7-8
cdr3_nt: TGTGCCAGCAGCTTCGACTTAAACTCCTACGAGCAGTACTTC
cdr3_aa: CASSFDLNSYEQYF

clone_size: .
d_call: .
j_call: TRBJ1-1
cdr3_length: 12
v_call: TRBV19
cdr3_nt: TGTGCCAGTAGCCTGACCTTCACTGAAGCTTTCTTT
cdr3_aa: CASSLTFTEAFF

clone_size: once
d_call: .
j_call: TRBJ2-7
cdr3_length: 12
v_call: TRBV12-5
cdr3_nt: TGTGCTAGTGGTTCCAGGGACTACGAGCAGTACTTC
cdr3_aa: CASGSRDYEQYF

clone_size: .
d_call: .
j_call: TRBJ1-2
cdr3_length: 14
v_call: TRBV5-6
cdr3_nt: TGTGCCAGCAGTTTTGACGGCCCGGGCTATGGCTACACCTTC
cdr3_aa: CASSFDGPGYGYTF